This T cell receptor beta chain was identified in a study of technical replicates of blood from a few donors. CDR1 and CDR2 (germline): MGHDK, SYGVNS. V was trimmed by 3 bases and J by 8 bases, leaving 16 bases between them. The CDR3 extends over 15 amino acids. Sequencing used immunoSEQ multiplex PCR; TCRdb keeps in-frame clones, though not all of them. The data hold under 65,000 clones, with roughly nine tenths observed a single time. The receptor was derived from a human donor in good health. Some clones in this sample may be carry-over from other donors' samples. The material sequenced was PBMCs. The chain carries TRBV25-1 and TRBJ1-4; no reliable D call. CDR3 sequence reads: CASSDEGWRGEKLFF. The CDR3 coding sequence is TGTGCCAGCAGTGATGAGGGCTGGCGGGGAGAAAAACTGTTTTTT. The full variable domain, with the rest looked up from reference TRBV25-1 and TRBJ1-4, is EADIYQTPRYLVIGTGKKITLECSQTMGHDKMYWYQQDPGMELHLIHYSYGVNSTEKGDLSSESTVSRIRTEHFPLTLESARPSHTSQYLCASSDEGWRGEKLFFGSGTQLSVL.